This TCR beta chain was profiled in a study of beta chain features in type 1 diabetes. Expressed TCRB transcripts were sequenced because the entire RNA isolate underwent reverse transcription. Assay used: immunoSEQ multiplex PCR; TCRdb lists only in-frame clones, some missing. Seen here are 120,000 to 150,000 clones, more than 9% observed once, and the top ten hold around 1.4%. The CDR3 has 16 residues. Unmatched junction bases numbered 8, after V lost 4 bases and J lost 2 bases. From germline, CDR1 is SGHKS and CDR2 YYEKEE (reference sequence). This clonotype originated in a man younger than 35 in good health. The V and J genes are TRBV5-5 and TRBJ2-1, with 8 positions matching TRBD1. Sequences were obtained from naive CD4+ T cells from blood. For the CDR3, the DNA is TGTGCCAGCAGCCTGAGAGTACAGGGGGCCTACAATGAGCAGTTCTTC. It is translated as CASSLRVQGAYNEQFF.